This is a list of T cell receptor beta chains from one sample in a study of PD-1 blockade in classical Hodgkin lymphoma. Assay: immunoSEQ multiplex PCR; the TCRdb copy retains only in-frame clones and omits some. The sample contains 10,000 to 15,000 clones, around 85% of which appear only once. The input for sequencing was CD8+ T cells from blood, taken at baseline. Source of these receptors: a human donor with classical Hodgkin lymphoma. Both conserved end residues are part of each CDR3. D genes are given only for firm matches.

J: TRBJ2-1
D: .
V: TRBV9
DNA: TGTGCCAGCAGCGATACAGGATACAATGAGCAGTTCTTC
CDR3: CASSDTGYNEQFF

J: TRBJ1-2
D: TRBD1
V: TRBV6-5
DNA: TGTGCCAGCAGACCAGGGGGCTTAGCTGGCTACACCTTC
CDR3: CASRPGGLAGYTF

J: TRBJ1-2
D: .
V: TRBV30
DNA: TGTGCCTGTCGAACAGGGTCACGCTACACCTTC
CDR3: CACRTGSRYTF

J: TRBJ2-7
D: .
V: TRBV4-3
DNA: TGCGCCAGCAGCCAAGATGCCTCCGGGACTGGAGGCTACGAGCAGTACTTC
CDR3: CASSQDASGTGGYEQYF

J: TRBJ1-1
D: .
V: TRBV13
DNA: TGTGCCAGCAGTTCTCAGACCCTAATGGAGAACACTGAAGCTTTCTTT
CDR3: CASSSQTLMENTEAFF

J: TRBJ1-4
D: .
V: TRBV25-1
DNA: TGTGCCAGGCAAATGGGCCAGATAGAAAAACTGTTTTTT
CDR3: CARQMGQIEKLFF

J: TRBJ1-6
D: .
V: TRBV27
DNA: TGTGCCAGCAGTTTACAGGGGTGGAATTCACCCCTCCACTTT
CDR3: CASSLQGWNSPLHF

J: TRBJ2-5
D: TRBD2
V: TRBV30
DNA: TGTGCCTGGAGTTTGGATAGCGGGGAGACCCAGTACTTC
CDR3: CAWSLDSGETQYF

J: TRBJ2-7
D: .
V: TRBV4-3
DNA: TGCGCCAGCAGCCAAGAGGGGGGGCCCTCCTACGAGCAGTACTTC
CDR3: CASSQEGGPSYEQYF

J: TRBJ1-2
D: .
V: TRBV27
DNA: TGTGCCAGCAGTTTATCTGGCGGGGGCTACACCTTC
CDR3: CASSLSGGGYTF

J: TRBJ1-2
D: .
V: TRBV2
DNA: TGTGCCAGCAGTGTAATCGCCAGCGAGAACTATGGCTACACCTTC
CDR3: CASSVIASENYGYTF

J: TRBJ1-3
D: .
V: TRBV11-2
DNA: TGTGCCAGCAGCAGAAACCAGCCGGGACCGTATGGAAACACCATATATTTT
CDR3: CASSRNQPGPYGNTIYF

J: TRBJ2-7
D: TRBD1
V: TRBV4-1
DNA: TGCGCCAGCAGCCAAGAGGACAGGGTGACCTACGAGCAGTACTTC
CDR3: CASSQEDRVTYEQYF